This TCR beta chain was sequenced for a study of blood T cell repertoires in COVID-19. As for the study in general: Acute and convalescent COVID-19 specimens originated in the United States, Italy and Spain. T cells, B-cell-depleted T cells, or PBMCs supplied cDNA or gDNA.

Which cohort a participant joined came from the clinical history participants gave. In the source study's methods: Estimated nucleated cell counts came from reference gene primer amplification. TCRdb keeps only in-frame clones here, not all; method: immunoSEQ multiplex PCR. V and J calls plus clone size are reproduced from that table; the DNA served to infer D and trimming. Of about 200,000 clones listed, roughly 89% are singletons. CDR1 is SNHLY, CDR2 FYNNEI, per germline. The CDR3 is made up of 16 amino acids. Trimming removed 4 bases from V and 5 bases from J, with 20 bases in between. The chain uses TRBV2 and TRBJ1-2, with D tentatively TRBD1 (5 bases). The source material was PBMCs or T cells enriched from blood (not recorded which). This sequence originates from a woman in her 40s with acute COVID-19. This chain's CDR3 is CASSVSPGAGIYGYTF. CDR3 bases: TGTGCCAGCAGTGTATCCCCCGGGGCGGGGATTTATGGCTACACCTTC.